A selection of T cell receptor beta chains follows, all from one sample in a study of T cells in pancreatic ductal adenocarcinoma. Clones were sequenced by immunoSEQ multiplex PCR, and TCRdb holds only the in-frame ones, with some missing. The data contain just under 30,000 clones, more than 90% of them seen just once; the ten biggest clones take up around 2.2%. Material for sequencing was PBMCs. The receptor source for this set is a human donor with pancreatic ductal adenocarcinoma. CDR3s include the opening cysteine and the closing phenylalanine or tryptophan. D genes are given only for firm matches. The size of a clone is reported for some rows only, either as once, few or many, or as a class for expanded clones.

TRBJ1-5 TRBD1 NA TRBV6-6 TGTGCCAGCAGCAAAGGACAGGTACAATGGCCCCAGCATTTT CASSKGQVQWPQHF
TRBJ2-1 NA NA TRBV18 TGTGCCAGCTCGCCGGGATCGGTGGGGAACAATGAGCAGTTCTTC CASSPGSVGNNEQFF
TRBJ2-5 TRBD2 NA TRBV7-8 TGTGCCAGCAGCCAACGACTAGCTCCGGAGACCCAGTACTTC CASSQRLAPETQYF
TRBJ1-1 NA NA TRBV7-8 TGTGCCAGCAGCGAGACAGGCAGAAACACTGAAGCTTTCTTT CASSETGRNTEAFF
TRBJ2-1 NA NA TRBV6-5 TGTGCCAGCAGTTATGTACTCCAGGGACTTCGGAATGAGCAGTTCTTC CASSYVLQGLRNEQFF
TRBJ2-1 NA NA TRBV12-5 TGTGCTAGTGGGTTCGTATTAGACAATGAGCAGTTCTTC CASGFVLDNEQFF
TRBJ1-5 TRBD1 NA TRBV29-1 TGCAGCGTCGGACAGGGTAGCAATCAGCCCCAGCATTTT CSVGQGSNQPQHF
TRBJ2-1 TRBD2 NA TRBV15 TGTGCCACCAGCAGAGGGACTAGCGGATACAATGAGCAGTTCTTC CATSRGTSGYNEQFF
TRBJ1-2 NA few TRBV28 TGTGCCAGCAGCCGGGACGGAGTCAACTATGGCTACACCTTC CASSRDGVNYGYTF
TRBJ2-3 NA NA TRBV2 TGTGCCAGCAGTATGGGTGGGGGGACCACAGATACGCAGTATTTT CASSMGGGTTDTQYF
TRBJ2-7 NA NA TRBV28 TGTGCCAGCAGACTGTTAAGTGCGGGCCCTCCCTACGAGCAGTACTTC CASRLLSAGPPYEQYF
TRBJ1-1 NA NA TRBV19 TGTGCCAGTAGCCCCCTAGCCCCCAGGGACACTGAAGCTTTCTTT CASSPLAPRDTEAFF
TRBJ2-6 NA NA TRBV19 TGTGCCAGTAGGACGGGACGGACCTCTGGGGCCAACGTCCTGACTTTC CASRTGRTSGANVLTF
TRBJ2-1 NA NA TRBV9 TGTGCCAGCAGCGGCGGAACGAGGGTATCGAGGGGTGAGCAGTTCTTC CASSGGTRVSRGEQFF
TRBJ2-7 NA NA TRBV12-5 TGTGCTAGTGGTTTGGTGAGAACAGGGGGGGTAGGGGAGCAGTACTTC CASGLVRTGGVGEQYF
TRBJ2-1 TRBD1 NA TRBV9 TGTGCCAGCAGCGTAGTGGGACAGGGTGGTATAAATGAGCAGTTCTTC CASSVVGQGGINEQFF